This TCR beta chain was captured in a study of CD8 T cells in ankylosing spondylitis. In making TCR beta libraries, quantitative 5'-RACE with molecular barcodes was used. TCRdb used MiXCR to reprocess the 5' RACE reads, holding one entry per CDR3 protein. The sample includes 150,000 to 250,000 distinct CDR3 sequences, roughly 13% of them seen just once. Trimming stripped 0 bases from V and 4 bases from J, with 19 bases between. The CDR3 totals 18 residues. Germline values: CDR1 MNHEY, CDR2 SMNVEV (reference sequence). Sequenced sample: blood, either unsorted or a sorted T cell fraction (not recorded which). The receptor comes from a male donor with ankylosing spondylitis or in good health (not recorded which). V gene TRBV27 combines with J gene TRBJ2-1, with no clear D. CDR3 DNA sequence: TGTGCCAGCAGTTTATCGGGATCTGAGCACCCTGGGTACAATGAGCAGTTCTTC. As protein: CASSLSGSEHPGYNEQFF.